Sequencing of this T cell receptor beta chain was carried out in a study of blood T cell repertoires in COVID-19. At the level of the study: Acute-phase and convalescent COVID-19 samples originated in the United States, Italy and Spain. Sources were T cells, B-cell-depleted T cells, or PBMCs; the material itself was cDNA or gDNA.

Per the study methods: Cell counts per sample came from amplifying reference gene primers. Produced via immunoSEQ multiplex PCR; TCRdb's table is partial and in-frame only. The V and J calls and clone size are taken from that table; D and trimming were inferred from the DNA. The data show about 48,000 clones, approximately 87% seen once. Per the germline V gene, CDR1 is LNHDA and CDR2 is SQIVND (reference sequence). The CDR3 sequence is 13 residues long. V lost 3 bases, J lost 6 bases, and 11 bases lay in between. This TCR was recovered from a woman aged 55-75 years with acute or convalescent COVID-19. The chain carries TRBV19 and TRBJ2-5; D possibly corresponds to TRBD2 (7 bases). The sample taken for sequencing was peripheral blood. This CDR3 reads CASSMSGTKTQYF. The CDR3 DNA is TGTGCCAGTAGTATGAGCGGGACAAAGACCCAGTACTTC.